Listed here are 26 T cell receptor beta chains from one sample, sequenced in a study of shared clonotypes between healthy human individuals (dated by TCRdb to 2019 to 2021). The library was made by the immunoSEQ multiplex PCR assay. The clones in this table, taken by TCRdb from immuneACCESS, are in-frame only. Not every clone is retained; where verified, under half of the shortfall comes from an unresolved V gene, and the cause of the rest is unknown. Recorded for this sample are more than 1.2 million clones; about 98.5% of them occurred a single time. The top ten clones comprise roughly 0.35% of the sample. The specimen was naive CD4+ T cells sorted from blood. The sample's cell subset or site, from its label and the paper: CD45RA+ positively selected. These receptors were obtained from a man aged 25-45 years in good health.

The V gene is TRBV18, the J gene TRBJ2-7; no reliable D call. V gave up 0 bases and J gave up 1 base, with 13 bases separating them. CDR1 KGHSH and CDR2 LQKENI come from the germline V gene. The CDR3 runs to 16 residues. CDR3 region: CASSPPGSRRSYEQYF. The CDR3 DNA follows: TGTGCCAGCTCACCACCTGGATCTAGACGGTCCTACGAGCAGTACTTC. The variable domain in full, with the rest retrieved from reference TRBV18 and TRBJ2-7, is NAGVMQNPRHLVRRRGQEARLRCSPMKGHSHVYWYRQLPEEGLKFMVYLQKENIIDESGMPKERFSAEFPKEGPSILRIQQVVRGDSAAYFCASSPPGSRRSYEQYFGPGTRLTVT.

V is TRBV30 and J is TRBJ2-7, with 7 bases that match TRBD1. CDR1 and CDR2 (germline): GTSNPN, SVGIG (reference sequence). This CDR3 comprises 14 residues. The V segment lost 0 bases and the J segment 5 bases; nucleotides outside the gene matches: 7. CDR3 bases: TGTGCCTGGAGTGTACGGCAGGGGGTTGACGAGCAGTACTTC. It is translated as CAWSVRQGVDEQYF.

Turning to this clone: The same CDR3 arises from other DNA sequences in this sample as well. The rearrangement links TRBV20-1 to TRBJ2-7; D is ambiguous. The germline gives CDR1 DFQATT, CDR2 SNEGSKA (reference sequence). The V end was cut by 3 bases, the J end by 3 bases, with 6 bases between. CDR3 length: 11 residues. This chain's CDR3 is CSASPGYEQYF. The CDR3 DNA reads as TGCAGTGCTAGTCCAGGCTACGAGCAGTACTTC.

This clone was recorded only once. The chain is built from TRBV2 and TRBJ2-2; D is possibly TRBD2 (6 bases). Germline CDR1 SNHLY, CDR2 FYNNEI. The V end was cut by 0 bases, the J end by 5 bases, with 10 bases between. This CDR3 spans 15 amino acids. This CDR3 is CASSEALGGTGELFF. The CDR3 bases are TGTGCCAGCAGTGAAGCGCTTGGGGGGACCGGGGAGCTGTTTTTT. Based on the CDR3 plus reference TRBV2 and TRBJ2-2, the full variable domain is EPEVTQTPSHQVTQMGQEVILRCVPISNHLYFYWYRQILGQKVEFLVSFYNNEISEKSEIFDDQFSVERPDGSNFTLKIRSTKLEDSAMYFCASSEALGGTGELFFGEGSRLTVL.

The genes are TRBV5-1 and TRBJ2-7; the D gene could be TRBD1 or TRBD2 (5 bases each). V was pared by 4 bases and J by 0 bases, with 14 bases between. The germline V gene has CDR1 SGHRS and CDR2 YFSETQ. The CDR3 contains 15 residues. The chain's CDR3 is CASSKGTESSYEQYF. The CDR3 DNA is TGCGCCAGCAGCAAAGGGACGGAGAGCTCCTACGAGCAGTACTTC.

The chain has TRBV5-4 and TRBJ1-4; tentative D call: TRBD1 (6 bases). Germline CDR1 and CDR2: SGHNT and YYREEE (reference sequence). Trimming cost V 4 bases and J 5 bases, with 12 bases left between them. The CDR3 covers 14 residues. CDR3 nucleotide sequence: TGTGCCAGCAGCCAAGGGGGGCTCAATGAAAAACTGTTTTTT. This encodes CASSQGGLNEKLFF. The entire variable domain, with the rest obtained from reference TRBV5-4 and TRBJ1-4, is as follows: ETGVTQSPTHLIKTRGQQVTLRCSSQSGHNTVSWYQQALGQGPQFIFQYYREEENGRGNFPPRFSGLQFPNYSSELNVNALELDDSALYLCASSQGGLNEKLFFGSGTQLSVL.

The J gene is TRBJ2-7, the V gene TRBV28, with 9 nucleotides matching TRBD1. The germline gives CDR1 MDHEN, CDR2 SYDVKM. J was trimmed by 2 bases and V by 7 bases; bases with no gene match: 9. CDR3 length: 15 amino acids. In DNA form, the CDR3 reads TGTGCCAGCAAGAACAGGGGGCGCTTTACCTACGAGCAGTACTTC. This encodes CASKNRGRFTYEQYF.

This clone was seen only once. The gene calls are TRBV18 and TRBJ2-3; a weak D match, TRBD2 (5 bases). This CDR3 spans 17 amino acids. V dropped 0 bases and J dropped 0 bases, with 13 bases sitting between them. Germline V gives CDR1 KGHSH, CDR2 LQKENI. CDR3 DNA sequence: TGTGCCAGCTCACCACCGAGGGTGGGTAGGAGCACAGATACGCAGTATTTT. Amino acid sequence: CASSPPRVGRSTDTQYF.

The chain carries TRBV4-1 and TRBJ2-3; 12 nucleotides agree with TRBD2. With V trimmed by 0 bases and J by 0 bases, 7 bases remained unmatched. CDR1 and CDR2 from the germline V gene are MGHRA and YSYEKL. The CDR3 consists of 19 residues. The CDR3 region has the DNA TGCGCCAGCAGCCAAGATCGGGGGACTAGCGGGTTGAGCACAGATACGCAGTATTTT. This translates into CASSQDRGTSGLSTDTQYF.

The chain joins TRBV5-5 to TRBJ2-7, with no clear D. Trimming pared 3 bases from V and 3 bases from J, leaving 10 bases between. Germline V gene sequence: CDR1 SGHKS, CDR2 YYEKEE (reference sequence). The CDR3 is 13 amino acids. CDR3 in amino acids: CASSSRTLYEQYF. The CDR3 region has the DNA TGTGCCAGCAGCTCCAGAACACTCTACGAGCAGTACTTC.

The chain has TRBV7-9 and TRBJ1-1; D remains ambiguous. Germline lookup yields CDR1 SEHNR and CDR2 FQNEAQ (reference sequence). This CDR3 has 14 residues. V shed 7 bases and J shed 0 bases, with 12 bases lying between them. The CDR3 nucleotides read TGTGCCAGCAAAACGGCGTTCGTGAACACTGAAGCTTTCTTT. As protein: CASKTAFVNTEAFF. The variable domain in full, with the rest retrieved from reference TRBV7-9 and TRBJ1-1, is DTGVSQNPRHKITKRGQNVTFRCDPISEHNRLYWYRQTLGQGPEFLTYFQNEAQLEKSRLLSDRFSAERPKGSFSTLEIQRTEQGDSAMYLCASKTAFVNTEAFFGQGTRLTVV.

CDR3 in amino acids: CASTERGTETQYF. The CDR3 DNA follows: TGTGCCAGCACCGAGCGAGGGACAGAGACCCAGTACTTC. This chain uses TRBV6-1 with TRBJ2-5; D may match TRBD1 or TRBD2 (5 bases each). Deletions cut 7 bases from V and 4 bases from J, with 13 bases between. The CDR3 is made up of 13 amino acids. Germline values: CDR1 MNHNS, CDR2 SASEGT.

The J gene is TRBJ2-3, the V gene TRBV2; D may be TRBD2 (6 bases). V lost 6 bases to trimming and J lost 4 bases, with 23 bases between them. This CDR3 comprises 17 residues. Germline V gene data show CDR1 as SNHLY and CDR2 as FYNNEI. For the CDR3, the DNA is TGTGCCAGCAGCGACCTGGTACTAGCCATGCGGCCAGATACGCAGTATTTT. Protein product: CASSDLVLAMRPDTQYF. The entire variable domain, with the rest obtained from reference TRBV2 and TRBJ2-3, is as follows: EPEVTQTPSHQVTQMGQEVILRCVPISNHLYFYWYRQILGQKVEFLVSFYNNEISEKSEIFDDQFSVERPDGSNFTLKIRSTKLEDSAMYFCASSDLVLAMRPDTQYFGPGTRLTVL.

The chain joins TRBV7-8 to TRBJ2-7, with 8 bases fitting TRBD1. Per the germline V gene, CDR1 is SGHVS and CDR2 is FQNEAQ. The CDR3 is 13 amino acids. The ends lost 5 bases at V and 3 bases at J; junction bases unmatched: 3. The CDR3 sequence: CASSRQGLYEQYF. The DNA of the CDR3 is TGTGCCAGCAGCCGACAGGGGCTCTACGAGCAGTACTTC.

On this clone itself: The same CDR3 is also encoded by other DNA sequences in this sample. This CDR3 reads CASSPRRTDTQYF. CDR3 nucleotides: TGTGCCAGCTCACCGAGGCGCACAGATACGCAGTATTTT. The V gene is TRBV18, the J gene TRBJ2-3; no definite D call. The ends were cut back, 3 bases at V and 1 base at J, with 5 bases in the middle. The CDR3 runs to 13 residues. Looked up from germline, CDR1 is KGHSH and CDR2 is LQKENI.

The rearrangement joins TRBV29-1 to TRBJ2-3; TRBD2 might be the D (7 bases). There are 14 residues in the CDR3. Germline V gene data show CDR1 as SQVTM and CDR2 as ANQGSEA. Deletions cut 8 bases from V and 0 bases from J, with 15 bases between. The CDR3 protein is CSHGGQGSTDTQYF. In DNA form, the CDR3 reads TGCAGCCACGGGGGGCAGGGGAGCACAGATACGCAGTATTTT.

This clone showed up just once. Other DNA sequences in this specimen translate into the identical CDR3. CDR3 protein: CASSPGLATDTQYF. CDR3 nucleotide sequence: TGTGCCAGCAGCCCGGGACTAGCCACAGATACGCAGTATTTT. This sequence joins TRBV7-9 and TRBJ2-3, with 9 bases lining up with TRBD2. V trimming: 5 bases; J trimming: 2 bases; junction bases outside the gene matches: 2. The CDR3 consists of 14 residues. CDR1 is SEHNR, CDR2 FQNEAQ, per germline (reference sequence).

The J gene is TRBJ2-1, the V gene TRBV6-5; 11 bases are shared with TRBD2. Germline V lookup: CDR1 MNHEY, CDR2 SVGAGI. The CDR3 has 14 amino acids. V shed 4 bases, J shed 7 bases, and the junction held 3 bases outside the gene matches. CDR3 in DNA: TGTGCCAGCAGTTTCAGACTAGCGGGGAATGAGCAGTTCTTC. Protein product: CASSFRLAGNEQFF.

Notes on this clone: This same CDR3 is encoded by further DNA sequences in the sample. The V gene is TRBV6-5, the J gene TRBJ2-7; D remains ambiguous. Germline loops: CDR1 MNHEY, CDR2 SVGAGI. CDR3 length equals 11 residues. Trimming shortened V by 4 bases and J by 3 bases, and 4 bases separated the two germline ends. The CDR3 bases are TGTGCCAGCAGTTCCCTCTACGAGCAGTACTTC. This gives the protein CASSSLYEQYF.

J is TRBJ2-1 and V is TRBV5-6; 11 nucleotides match TRBD2. V was clipped by 2 bases and J by 3 bases; unmatched bases: 1. Germline V lookup: CDR1 SGHDT, CDR2 YYEEEE. CDR3 length equals 15 residues. CDR3 nucleotides: TGTGCCAGCAGCTTACTAGCGGGAGACTACAATGAGCAGTTCTTC. Translating it yields CASSLLAGDYNEQFF.

The gene calls are TRBV27 and TRBJ2-7; D unresolved. CDR1 MNHEY and CDR2 SMNVEV come from the germline V gene (reference sequence). V was trimmed by 3 bases and J by 9 bases, leaving 6 bases between them. This CDR3 has 10 residues. CDR3 amino acids: CASSFARQYF. In nucleotides, the CDR3 is TGTGCCAGCAGTTTTGCCCGGCAGTACTTC.

This sequence joins TRBV7-3 and TRBJ2-5; D may be TRBD2 (7 bases). CDR3 length: 16 amino acids. Trimming took 1 base from V and 5 from J, leaving 17 bases between them. Germline V lookup: CDR1 SGHTA, CDR2 FQGTGA. CDR3 DNA sequence: TGTGCCAGCAGCTTAAGAGGGGAGGGGGACGGGGAGACCCAGTACTTC. It specifies CASSLRGEGDGETQYF. Drawing the rest from reference TRBV7-3 and TRBJ2-5, the complete variable domain is GAGVSQTPSNKVTEKGKYVELRCDPISGHTALYWYRQSLGQGPEFLIYFQGTGAADDSGLPNDRFFAVRPEGSVSTLKIQRTERGDSAVYLCASSLRGEGDGETQYFGPGTRLLVL.

The chain is built from TRBV18 and TRBJ1-3; 7 bases fit TRBD1. The germline V gene encodes CDR1 KGHSH and CDR2 LQKENI. The CDR3 totals 13 residues. The ends lost 5 bases at V and 3 bases at J; junction bases unmatched: 1. CDR3 in amino acids: CASSSGGGNTIYF. In DNA form, the CDR3 reads TGTGCCAGCTCATCAGGGGGTGGAAACACCATATATTTT.

The J gene is TRBJ2-3, the V gene TRBV28, with 7 bases that match TRBD2. The V and J ends lost 2 bases and 3 bases, in that order; junction bases with no gene match: 17. Germline CDR1 reads MDHEN; CDR2 reads SYDVKM. The CDR3 is 19 amino acids. The CDR3 DNA reads as TGTGCCAGCAGTTTAAGGGAGGGTTTTTTTTCTATCCCGACAGATACGCAGTATTTT. It codes for CASSLREGFFSIPTDTQYF. The complete variable domain, with remaining parts taken from reference TRBV28 and TRBJ2-3, reads DVKVTQSSRYLVKRTGEKVFLECVQDMDHENMFWYRQDPGLGLRLIYFSYDVKMKEKGDIPEGYSVSREKKERFSLILESASTNQTSMYLCASSLREGFFSIPTDTQYFGPGTRLTVL.

The CDR3 DNA sequence: TGTGCCAGCAGCCAATGGCCAGATGGCTATGGCTACACCTTC. Protein product: CASSQWPDGYGYTF. This chain joins TRBV14 and TRBJ1-2; no reliable D call. V was shortened by 2 bases and J by 4 bases, with 11 bases between the two germline ends. The CDR3 contains 14 residues. CDR1 SGHDN and CDR2 FVKESK come from the germline V gene.

The chain carries TRBV5-4 and TRBJ2-3; 11 positions agree with TRBD2. From germline, CDR1 is SGHNT and CDR2 YYREEE (reference sequence). V shed 5 bases and J 3 bases; nucleotides not matched to a gene: 8. This CDR3 is built from 16 residues. CDR3 residues: CASSRPSSGGTDTQYF. The CDR3 nucleotides read TGTGCCAGCAGTCGCCCCTCTAGCGGGGGGACAGATACGCAGTATTTT. The whole variable domain, filled in from reference TRBV5-4 and TRBJ2-3, reads ETGVTQSPTHLIKTRGQQVTLRCSSQSGHNTVSWYQQALGQGPQFIFQYYREEENGRGNFPPRFSGLQFPNYSSELNVNALELDDSALYLCASSRPSSGGTDTQYFGPGTRLTVL.